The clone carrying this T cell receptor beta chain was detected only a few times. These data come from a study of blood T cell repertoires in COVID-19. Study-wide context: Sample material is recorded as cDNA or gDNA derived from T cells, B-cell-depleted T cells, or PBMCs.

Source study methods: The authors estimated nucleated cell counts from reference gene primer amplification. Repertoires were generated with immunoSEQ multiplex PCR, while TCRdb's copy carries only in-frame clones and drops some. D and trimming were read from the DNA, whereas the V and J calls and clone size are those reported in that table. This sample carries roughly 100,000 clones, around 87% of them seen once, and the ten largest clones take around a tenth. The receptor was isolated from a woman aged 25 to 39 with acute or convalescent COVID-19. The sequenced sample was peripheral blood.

The DNA of the CDR3 is TGCGCCAGCAGCGGCACGGGTCTTCTGACGGATACGCAGTATTTT. Translating it yields CASSGTGLLTDTQYF. The chain links TRBV5-1 to TRBJ2-3, with unresolved D. Trimming pared 4 bases from V and 6 bases from J, leaving 18 bases between. CDR1 SGHRS and CDR2 YFSETQ come from the germline V gene. CDR3 length: 15 amino acids.